One sample yielded the 32 T cell receptor beta chains listed below, sequenced in a study of shared clonotypes between healthy human individuals. Clones were sequenced by immunoSEQ multiplex PCR, and TCRdb holds only the in-frame ones, with some missing. The sample includes 640,000 or so clones, about 78% of them seen just once. Sequenced input: memory CD4+ T cells sorted from blood. Noted subset: CD45RA-negative fraction. Receptors were obtained from a woman aged 30 to 39 in good health.

The chain joins TRBV25-1 to TRBJ2-1, with 11 bases matching TRBD2. V dropped 2 bases and J dropped 9; count of bases not matched to a gene: 12. Germline V CDR1 and CDR2: MGHDK, SYGVNS. This CDR3 has 17 residues. For the CDR3, the DNA is TGTGCCAGCAGTGAAACCGGCCTAGCGGGAGGTTATGGTGAGCAGTTCTTC. It codes for CASSETGLAGGYGEQFF.

In this sample, this clone turned up once. The chain carries TRBV2 and TRBJ2-7; D not certain. This CDR3 comprises 15 residues. Germline-derived CDR1 and CDR2 are SNHLY and FYNNEI. The germline V and J ends were trimmed by 7 bases and 2 bases, with 18 bases remaining between them. The CDR3 nucleotides are TGTGCCAGCAACCCGGGCCCGCCCTCGACCTACGAGCAGTACTTC. Its protein is CASNPGPPSTYEQYF.

The rearrangement joins TRBV15 to TRBJ1-5; D gene unclear. CDR1 is LNHNV, CDR2 YYDKDF, per germline (reference sequence). This CDR3 contains 17 residues. The germline V and J ends were trimmed by 0 bases and 5 bases, with 17 bases remaining between them. The CDR3 DNA reads as TGTGCCACCAGCAGAGATGAGGCCGATATAGCAGATCAGCCCCAGCATTTT. Translation gives CATSRDEADIADQPQHF.

This chain's CDR3 is CASSLIGGSQGYTF. The CDR3 region has the DNA TGTGCCAGCAGCTTAATTGGGGGAAGTCAAGGCTACACCTTC. The V gene is TRBV7-6, the J gene TRBJ1-2; D might be TRBD1 (5 bases). Trimming cost V 2 bases and J 8 bases, with 15 bases left between them. Germline-derived CDR1 and CDR2 are SGHVS and FNYEAQ. This CDR3 is 14 amino acids long. Variable domain in full (rest from reference TRBV7-6 and TRBJ1-2): GAGVSQSPRYKVTKRGQDVALRCDPISGHVSLYWYRQALGQGPEFLTYFNYEAQQDKSGLPNDRFSAERPEGSISTLTIQRTEQRDSAMYRCASSLIGGSQGYTFGSGTRLTVV.

The chain has TRBV11-2 and TRBJ2-7; D is perhaps TRBD1 or TRBD2 (5 bases each). The CDR3 runs 16 residues. Germline CDR1 reads SGHAT; CDR2 reads FQNNGV. V was trimmed by 0 bases and J by 0 bases, leaving 12 bases between them. CDR3 region: CASSLDGTSSSYEQYF. The CDR3 coding sequence is TGTGCCAGCAGCTTAGACGGGACGTCTAGCTCCTACGAGCAGTACTTC.

The chain couples TRBV11-3 to TRBJ2-1, with 7 positions matching TRBD2. The CDR3 contains 15 residues. From germline, CDR1 is SGHNT and CDR2 YENEEA. V lost 6 bases and J lost 2; bases outside the gene matches: 7. DNA of the CDR3: TGTGCCAGCAGGAGTCGGGCGGGAGCCTACAATGAGCAGTTCTTC. Amino acid sequence: CASRSRAGAYNEQFF.

This clone showed up just a few times. This chain links TRBV6-6 with TRBJ2-7, with 8 bases aligning to TRBD1. Trimming removed 4 bases from V and 2 bases from J; junction bases left unmatched: 4. The CDR3 is 14 amino acids. Germline values: CDR1 MNHNY, CDR2 SVGAGI (reference sequence). In DNA form, the CDR3 reads TGTGCCAGCAGTTCTGGACAGGGCACCTACGAGCAGTACTTC. It is translated as CASSSGQGTYEQYF.

This rearrangement joins TRBV6-4 to TRBJ2-1; 7 positions match TRBD1. V trimming: 4 bases; J trimming: 1 base; junction bases outside the gene matches: 4. The CDR3 is made up of 15 amino acids. The germline CDR1 and CDR2 sequences are MRHNA and SNTAGT. The CDR3 sequence: CASSVQGVSYNEQFF. The CDR3 nucleotides are TGTGCCAGCAGTGTGCAGGGGGTTTCCTACAATGAGCAGTTCTTC.

This rearrangement joins TRBV5-1 to TRBJ1-1; D perhaps matches TRBD1 (5 bases). Germline CDR1 reads SGHRS; CDR2 reads YFSETQ. Between the trimmed V and J ends, which lost 0 bases and 2 bases, there was a span of 11 bases. This CDR3 has 15 amino acids. The CDR3 reads CASSLDRGPNTEAFF. Here the CDR3 DNA reads TGCGCCAGCAGCTTGGATCGGGGCCCCAACACTGAAGCTTTCTTT.

V usage is TRBV27 and J usage is TRBJ2-7; maybe TRBD1 (5 bases). The germline V and J ends were trimmed by 10 bases and 1 base, with 17 bases remaining between them. Germline-derived CDR1 and CDR2 are MNHEY and SMNVEV (reference sequence). The CDR3 contains 14 residues. The CDR3 spells CATRILDSSYEQYF. DNA for the CDR3: TGTGCCACCCGAATACTCGACAGTTCCTACGAGCAGTACTTC.

This CDR3 is CASSPPRGKSSYNEQFF. CDR3 bases: TGTGCCAGCAGCCCCCCCCGCGGAAAAAGCTCCTACAATGAGCAGTTCTTC. The chain links TRBV11-2 to TRBJ2-1; D remains ambiguous. Germline V gene lookup returns CDR1 SGHAT and CDR2 FQNNGV. V was shortened by 5 bases and J by 0 bases, with 17 bases between the two germline ends. The CDR3 is made up of 17 amino acids. The variable domain in full, completed from reference TRBV11-2 and TRBJ2-1, reads EAGVAQSPRYKIIEKRQSVAFWCNPISGHATLYWYQQILGQGPKLLIQFQNNGVVDDSQLPKDRFSAERLKGVDSTLKIQPAKLEDSAVYLCASSPPRGKSSYNEQFFGPGTRLTVL.

Comments on this clone: This same CDR3 is encoded by further DNA sequences in the sample. The V gene is TRBV11-3, the J gene TRBJ2-7; tentative D call: TRBD1 (5 bases). V dropped 1 base and J dropped 1 base, with 8 bases sitting between them. This CDR3 contains 14 residues. Germline-derived CDR1 and CDR2 are SGHNT and YENEEA. The CDR3 region is CASSLGDSSYEQYF. In DNA form, the CDR3 reads TGTGCCAGCAGCTTAGGTGACAGTTCCTACGAGCAGTACTTC. Variable domain in full (rest from reference TRBV11-3 and TRBJ2-7): EAGVVQSPRYKIIEKKQPVAFWCNPISGHNTLYWYLQNLGQGPELLIRYENEEAVDDSQLPKDRFSAERLKGVDSTLKIQPAELGDSAVYLCASSLGDSSYEQYFGPGTRLTVT.

A note on this clone: Within the sample, other DNA sequences also encode this same CDR3. The CDR3 DNA reads as TGTGCCTGGGGACGTGAAGCTTTCTTT. It specifies CAWGREAFF. This chain links TRBV30 with TRBJ1-1; D is unclear. The V end was cut by 5 bases, the J end by 7 bases, with 5 bases between. The CDR3 has 9 amino acids. Germline V gives CDR1 GTSNPN, CDR2 SVGIG (reference sequence).

V usage is TRBV7-2 and J usage is TRBJ2-7, with 11 bases aligning to TRBD1. This CDR3 has 15 amino acids. Trimming at V came to 5 bases and at J to 2 bases, leaving 5 bases not matched to a gene. The germline gives CDR1 SGHTA, CDR2 FQGNSA. The CDR3 DNA reads TGTGCCAGCAGCCAGGGACAGGGGGTCACCTACGAGCAGTACTTC. This translates into CASSQGQGVTYEQYF.

The rearrangement links TRBV29-1 to TRBJ1-2; the match to TRBD1 covers 8 bases. The germline V gene has CDR1 SQVTM and CDR2 ANQGSEA. The CDR3 extends over 13 amino acids. V lost 6 bases, J lost 7 bases, and 10 bases stayed unmatched. CDR3 sequence: CSVNQGAGSGYTF. CDR3 nucleotide sequence: TGCAGCGTGAATCAGGGGGCGGGGAGTGGCTACACCTTC.

This chain links TRBV7-6 with TRBJ2-1, with 10 nucleotides matching TRBD2. Germline lookup yields CDR1 SGHVS and CDR2 FNYEAQ. V gave up 4 bases and J gave up 2 bases; unmatched junction bases: 5. The CDR3 is 16 residues long. The CDR3 sequence is CASSSTSGPPYNEQFF. CDR3 sequence (DNA): TGTGCCAGCAGCTCGACTAGCGGGCCCCCCTACAATGAGCAGTTCTTC.

This chain links TRBV7-8 with TRBJ2-2; 8 bases line up with TRBD2. There are 14 residues in the CDR3. Germline lookup yields CDR1 SGHVS and CDR2 FQNEAQ. The V gene end was trimmed by 11 bases and the J gene end by 6 bases; junction bases not matched to a gene: 11. CDR3 coding DNA: TGTGCCCTATTATCGTGGACTAGCCCCGGGGAGCTGTTTTTT. Its protein product is CALLSWTSPGELFF.

This clone has more than one count but fewer than ten. In DNA form, the CDR3 reads TGCGCCAGCAGCTTGGCCGAGCGTAAGGGGCATTCCTACGAGCAGTACTTC. The encoded protein is CASSLAERKGHSYEQYF. The V and J genes are TRBV5-1 and TRBJ2-7; weak D call: TRBD1 (5 bases). The V and J ends lost 0 bases and 1 base respectively, with 17 bases between them. Germline V lookup: CDR1 SGHRS, CDR2 YFSETQ. The CDR3 runs to 17 residues.

The chain is built from TRBV28 and TRBJ1-4, with D perhaps matching TRBD1 (6 bases). CDR3 size: 17 residues. Germline CDR1 and CDR2: MDHEN and SYDVKM. Trimming shortened V by 3 bases and J by 2 bases, and 16 bases separated the two germline ends. CDR3 DNA: TGTGCCAGCAGTTTCCCTGGCAGGGGAAGGACTAATGAAAAACTGTTTTTT. Its translation: CASSFPGRGRTNEKLFF.

This chain links TRBV5-1 with TRBJ2-1; possible D gene TRBD2, 5 bases. Germline-derived CDR1 and CDR2 are SGHRS and YFSETQ. The CDR3 is made up of 15 amino acids. Trimming pared 0 bases from V and 3 bases from J, leaving 10 bases between. CDR3: CASSLGAAIYNEQFF. The CDR3 DNA is TGCGCCAGCAGCTTGGGAGCGGCTATCTACAATGAGCAGTTCTTC.

This chain links TRBV29-1 with TRBJ2-7; D remains ambiguous. The V end was cut by 0 bases, the J end by 3 bases, with 9 bases between. CDR1 is SQVTM, CDR2 ANQGSEA, per germline. This CDR3 contains 13 residues. CDR3 DNA: TGCAGCGTTGAAGAGGGCGTCAACTACGAGCAGTACTTC. This codes for CSVEEGVNYEQYF.

This clone has only a few counts. Since a far larger clone is one base different, this is likely a read error. The sample carries other DNA sequences with the same CDR3. The chain has TRBV5-6 and TRBJ2-5; the D is unclear. With 0 bases removed from V and 2 bases from J, the gap between germline ends came to 5 bases. The germline V gene encodes CDR1 SGHDT and CDR2 YYEEEE. The CDR3 sequence is 13 residues long. CDR3 sequence reads: CASSLVGQETQYF. The CDR3 DNA reads TGTGCCAGCAGCTTGGTAGGGCAAGAGACCCAGTACTTC.

This clone was observed a single time. Given a much more abundant clone one base away, this may be a read error. This sample includes further DNA sequences coding for the same CDR3. The chain is built from TRBV7-7 and TRBJ2-2; D is undetermined. Per germline, CDR1 SSHAT and CDR2 FNYEAQ (reference sequence). This CDR3 has 13 residues. Trimming cost V 1 base and J 4 bases, with 4 bases left between them. This CDR3 is CASSLGGTGELFF. Here the CDR3 DNA reads TGTGCCAGCAGCTTAGGGGGCACCGGGGAGCTGTTTTTT.

The chain has TRBV9 and TRBJ2-2; D is unclear. CDR1 and CDR2 from the germline V gene are SGDLS and YYNGEE. CDR3 size: 19 residues. Between the trimmed V and J ends, which lost 0 bases and 5 bases, there was a span of 23 bases. For the CDR3, the DNA is TGTGCCAGCAGCGTAGCTAAGGGATCCATACTCGATGGAACCGGGGAGCTGTTTTTT. It is translated as CASSVAKGSILDGTGELFF.

This rearrangement joins TRBV5-1 to TRBJ2-3; D is ambiguous. Trimming removed 2 bases at V and 4 bases at J, with 17 bases between. From germline, CDR1 is SGHRS and CDR2 YFSETQ. The length of the CDR3 is 16 residues. The CDR3 DNA is TGCGCCAGCAGCTTTACCGGACCAAGCTCAGCAGATACGCAGTATTTT. This codes for CASSFTGPSSADTQYF.

This clone was detected a few times. The chain uses TRBV19 and TRBJ2-7; 7 bases agree with TRBD2. V lost 3 bases and J lost 2; bases outside the gene matches: 4. Germline CDR1 reads LNHDA; CDR2 reads SQIVND (reference sequence). This CDR3 contains 14 residues. CDR3: CASSIDLAAYEQYF. Here the CDR3 DNA reads TGTGCCAGTAGTATTGATCTAGCGGCCTACGAGCAGTACTTC.

This clone appeared a single time. The V gene is TRBV12-2, the J gene TRBJ1-5. TRBV12-2 is deemed a pseudogene. This CDR3 has 19 residues. CDR3 DNA: TGTGCAAGTCGCTTAGGTAAGACGGCCCTCTCTGATAGCAATCAGCCCCAGCATTTT. It encodes CASRLGKTALSDSNQPQHF.

The chain is built from TRBV7-3 and TRBJ1-1, with D tentatively TRBD1 (6 bases). The CDR3 sequence is 15 residues long. V was trimmed by 5 bases and J by 1 base, leaving 14 bases between them. CDR1 and CDR2 (germline): SGHTA, FQGTGA. DNA for the CDR3: TGTGCCAGCAGCCTCAGACAGGAACCGAACACTGAAGCTTTCTTT. It specifies CASSLRQEPNTEAFF.

Worth noting for this clone: A far larger clone lies a single base away; this is likely a read error. This sequence joins TRBV7-2 and TRBJ1-2; D gene unclear. Germline assignment: CDR1 SGHTA and CDR2 FQGNSA. The V gene lost 0 bases and the J gene lost 2 bases, with 4 bases spanning the gap. This CDR3 is built from 13 residues. CDR3 sequence (DNA): TGTGCCAGCAGCTTAGCCGGCAACTATGGCTACACCTTC. It specifies CASSLAGNYGYTF.

This chain uses TRBV5-1 with TRBJ2-3; perhaps TRBD2 as D (6 bases). CDR3 length equals 17 residues. Trimming pared 4 bases from V and 0 bases from J, leaving 18 bases between. Germline V gene lookup returns CDR1 SGHRS and CDR2 YFSETQ. The CDR3 DNA sequence: TGCGCCAGCAGCCCGCGCCGGGACTCCTCCAGCACAGATACGCAGTATTTT. It is translated as CASSPRRDSSSTDTQYF.

This clone was found a few times. The chain recombines TRBV28 with TRBJ1-2; D is unclear. The germline CDR1 and CDR2 sequences are MDHEN and SYDVKM. Trimming removed 8 bases from V and 4 bases from J, with 17 bases in between. This CDR3 contains 14 residues. The CDR3 region is CASHRTGIVYGYTF. As DNA, the CDR3 is TGTGCCAGCCATAGAACGGGCATCGTCTATGGCTACACCTTC.

The rearrangement links TRBV6-6 to TRBJ1-1; 9 nucleotides agree with TRBD1. CDR1 is MNHNY, CDR2 SVGAGI, per germline (reference sequence). The CDR3 totals 15 residues. Trimming took 5 bases from V and 1 from J; bases not matched to a gene: 5. CDR3 in DNA: TGTGCCAGCAGTCCCACAGGGGGCGGGAACACTGAAGCTTTCTTT. Its translation is CASSPTGGGNTEAFF.